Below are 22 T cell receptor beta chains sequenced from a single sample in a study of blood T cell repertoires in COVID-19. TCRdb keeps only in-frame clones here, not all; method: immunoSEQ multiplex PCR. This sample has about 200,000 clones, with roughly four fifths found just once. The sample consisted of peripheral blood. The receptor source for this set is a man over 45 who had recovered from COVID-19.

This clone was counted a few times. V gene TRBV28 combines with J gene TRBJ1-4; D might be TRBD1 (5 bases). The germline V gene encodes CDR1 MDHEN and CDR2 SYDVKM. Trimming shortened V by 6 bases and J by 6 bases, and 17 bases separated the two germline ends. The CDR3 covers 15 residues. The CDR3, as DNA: TGTGCCAGCAGCCCCCCGGCAGGGCAGGATGAAAAACTGTTTTTT. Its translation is CASSPPAGQDEKLFF.

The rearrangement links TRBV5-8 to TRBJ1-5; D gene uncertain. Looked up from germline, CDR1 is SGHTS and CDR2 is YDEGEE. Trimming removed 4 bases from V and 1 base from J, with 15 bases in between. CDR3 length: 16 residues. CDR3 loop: CASSLRRTRSNQPQHF. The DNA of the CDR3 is TGTGCCAGCAGCCTGCGGAGGACTAGGAGCAATCAGCCCCAGCATTTT.

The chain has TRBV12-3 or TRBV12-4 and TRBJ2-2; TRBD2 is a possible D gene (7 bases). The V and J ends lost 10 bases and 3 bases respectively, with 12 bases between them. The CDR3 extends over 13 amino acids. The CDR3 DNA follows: TGTGCCACCGGGGGGCCGGACACCGGGGAGCTGTTTTTT. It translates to CATGGPDTGELFF.

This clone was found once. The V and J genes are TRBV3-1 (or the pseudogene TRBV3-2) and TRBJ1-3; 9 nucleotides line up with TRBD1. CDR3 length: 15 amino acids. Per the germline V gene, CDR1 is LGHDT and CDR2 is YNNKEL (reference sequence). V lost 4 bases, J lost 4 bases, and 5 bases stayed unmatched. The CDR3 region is CASSPTDRGGNTIYF. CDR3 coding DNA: TGTGCCAGCAGCCCGACGGACAGGGGAGGAAACACCATATATTTT.

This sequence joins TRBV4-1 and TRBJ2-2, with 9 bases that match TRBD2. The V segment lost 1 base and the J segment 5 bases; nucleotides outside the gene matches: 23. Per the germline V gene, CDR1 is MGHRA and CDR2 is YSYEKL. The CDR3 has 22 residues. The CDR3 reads CASSQAATGTSRSGAGTGELFF. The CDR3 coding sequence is TGCGCCAGCAGCCAAGCGGCTACCGGGACTAGCCGGAGCGGAGCGGGAACCGGGGAGCTGTTTTTT.

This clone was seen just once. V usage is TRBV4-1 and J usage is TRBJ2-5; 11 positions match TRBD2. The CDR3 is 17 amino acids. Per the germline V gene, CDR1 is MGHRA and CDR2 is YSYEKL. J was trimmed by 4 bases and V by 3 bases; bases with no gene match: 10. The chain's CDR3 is CASSQEVAGGGGETQYF. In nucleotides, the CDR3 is TGCGCCAGCAGCCAGGAGGTAGCGGGAGGGGGGGGAGAGACCCAGTACTTC.

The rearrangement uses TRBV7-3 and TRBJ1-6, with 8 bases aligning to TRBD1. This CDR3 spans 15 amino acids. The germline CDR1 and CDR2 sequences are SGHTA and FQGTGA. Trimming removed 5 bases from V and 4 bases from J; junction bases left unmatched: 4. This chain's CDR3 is CASSIDRGYNSPLHF. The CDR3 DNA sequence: TGTGCCAGCAGCATAGACAGGGGTTATAATTCACCCCTCCACTTT.

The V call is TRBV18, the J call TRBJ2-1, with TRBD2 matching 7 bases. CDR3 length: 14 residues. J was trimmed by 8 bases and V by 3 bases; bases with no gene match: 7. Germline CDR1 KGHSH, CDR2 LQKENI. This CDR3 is CASSPESLADEQFF. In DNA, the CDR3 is TGTGCCAGCTCACCCGAATCCCTAGCGGATGAGCAGTTCTTC.

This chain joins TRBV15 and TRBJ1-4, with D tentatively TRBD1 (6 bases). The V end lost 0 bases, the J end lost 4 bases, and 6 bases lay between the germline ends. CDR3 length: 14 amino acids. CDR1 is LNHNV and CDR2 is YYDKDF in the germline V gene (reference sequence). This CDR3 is CATSRDRGNEKLFF. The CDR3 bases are TGTGCCACCAGCAGAGACAGGGGTAATGAAAAACTGTTTTTT.

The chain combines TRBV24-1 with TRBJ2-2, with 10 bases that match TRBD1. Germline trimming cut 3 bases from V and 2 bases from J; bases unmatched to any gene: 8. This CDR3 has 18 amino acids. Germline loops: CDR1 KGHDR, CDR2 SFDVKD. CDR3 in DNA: TGTGCCACCAGTGATGCCCCGGGACAGGGGACCAACACCGGGGAGCTGTTTTTT. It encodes CATSDAPGQGTNTGELFF.

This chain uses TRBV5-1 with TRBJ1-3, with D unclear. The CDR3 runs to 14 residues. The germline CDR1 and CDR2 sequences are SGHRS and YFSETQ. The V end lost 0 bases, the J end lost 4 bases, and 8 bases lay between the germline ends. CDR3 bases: TGCGCCAGCAGCTTGGTTGGCAGGGGAAACACCATATATTTT. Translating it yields CASSLVGRGNTIYF.

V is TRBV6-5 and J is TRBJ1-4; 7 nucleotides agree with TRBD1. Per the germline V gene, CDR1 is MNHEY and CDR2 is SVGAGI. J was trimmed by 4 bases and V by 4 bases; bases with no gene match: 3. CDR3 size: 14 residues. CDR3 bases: TGTGCCAGCAGTTGGGGACAGAATAATGAAAAACTGTTTTTT. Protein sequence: CASSWGQNNEKLFF.

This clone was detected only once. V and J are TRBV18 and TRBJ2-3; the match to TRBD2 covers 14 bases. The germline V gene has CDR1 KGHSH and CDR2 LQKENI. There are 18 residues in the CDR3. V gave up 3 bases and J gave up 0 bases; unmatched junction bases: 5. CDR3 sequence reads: CASSPLRLAGGSTDTQYF. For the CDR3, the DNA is TGTGCCAGCTCACCCCTCAGACTAGCGGGAGGGAGCACAGATACGCAGTATTTT.

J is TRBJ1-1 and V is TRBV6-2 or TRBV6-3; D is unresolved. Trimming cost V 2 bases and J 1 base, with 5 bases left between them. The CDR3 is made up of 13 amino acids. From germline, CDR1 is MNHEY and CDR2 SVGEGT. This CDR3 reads CASSYRQNTEAFF. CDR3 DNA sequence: TGTGCCAGCAGTTACAGACAGAACACTGAAGCTTTCTTT.

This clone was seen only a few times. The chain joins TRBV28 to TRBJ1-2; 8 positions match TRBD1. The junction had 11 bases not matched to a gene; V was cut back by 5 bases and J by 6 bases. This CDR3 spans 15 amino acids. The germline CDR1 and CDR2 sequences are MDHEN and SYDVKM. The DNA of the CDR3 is TGTGCCAGCAGTCAAGGGGCAGCAGGGGGCAATGGCTACACCTTC. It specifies CASSQGAAGGNGYTF.

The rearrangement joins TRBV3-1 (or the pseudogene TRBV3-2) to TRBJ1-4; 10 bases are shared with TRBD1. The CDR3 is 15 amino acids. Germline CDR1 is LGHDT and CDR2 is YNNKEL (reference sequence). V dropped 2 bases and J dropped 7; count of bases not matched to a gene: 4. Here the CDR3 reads CASSQPRDRGEKLFF. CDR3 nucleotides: TGTGCCAGCAGCCAACCTCGGGACAGGGGTGAAAAACTGTTTTTT.

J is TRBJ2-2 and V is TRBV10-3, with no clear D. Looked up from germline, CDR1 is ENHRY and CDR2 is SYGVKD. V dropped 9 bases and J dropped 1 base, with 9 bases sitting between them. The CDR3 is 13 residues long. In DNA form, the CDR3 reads TGTGCCATTCTTAGACAGAACACCGGGGAGCTGTTTTTT. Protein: CAILRQNTGELFF.

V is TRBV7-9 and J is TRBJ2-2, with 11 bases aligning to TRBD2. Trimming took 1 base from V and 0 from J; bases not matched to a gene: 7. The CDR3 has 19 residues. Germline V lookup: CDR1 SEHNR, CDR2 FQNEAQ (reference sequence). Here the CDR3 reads CASSLVSSGRLANTGELFF. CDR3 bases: TGTGCCAGCAGCTTAGTATCTAGCGGGAGGCTCGCGAACACCGGGGAGCTGTTTTTT.

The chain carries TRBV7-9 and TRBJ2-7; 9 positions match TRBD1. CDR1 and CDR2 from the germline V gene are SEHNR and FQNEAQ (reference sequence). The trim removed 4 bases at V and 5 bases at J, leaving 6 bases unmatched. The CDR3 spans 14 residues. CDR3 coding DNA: TGTGCCAGCAGCTCGACAGGGGGGGTGGACGAGCAGTACTTC. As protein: CASSSTGGVDEQYF.

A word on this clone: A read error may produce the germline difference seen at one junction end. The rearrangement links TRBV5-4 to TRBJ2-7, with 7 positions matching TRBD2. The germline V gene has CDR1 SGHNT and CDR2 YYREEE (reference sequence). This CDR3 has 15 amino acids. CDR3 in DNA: TGTGCCAGCAGATTGGTAAGCGGGATACATTCCGAGCAGTACTTC. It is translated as CASRLVSGIHSEQYF.

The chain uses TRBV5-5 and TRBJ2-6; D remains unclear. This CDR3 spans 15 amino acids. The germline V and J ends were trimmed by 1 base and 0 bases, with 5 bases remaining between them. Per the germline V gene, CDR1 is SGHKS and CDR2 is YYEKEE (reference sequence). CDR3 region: CASSLLVSGANVLTF. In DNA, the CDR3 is TGTGCCAGCAGCTTGTTAGTCTCTGGGGCCAACGTCCTGACTTTC.

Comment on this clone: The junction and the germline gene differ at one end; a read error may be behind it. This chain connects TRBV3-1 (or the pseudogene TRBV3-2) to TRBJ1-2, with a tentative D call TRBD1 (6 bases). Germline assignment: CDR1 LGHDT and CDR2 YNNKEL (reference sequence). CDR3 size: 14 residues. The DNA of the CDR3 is TGTGCCAGCAGGCAAGAGGGGGGGATCCATGGCTACACCTTC. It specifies CASRQEGGIHGYTF.